This is a list of T cell receptor beta chains from one sample in a study of T cell repertoires in cytomegalovirus infection. A single record per CDR3 protein comes from TCRdb applying MiXCR to the reads. The data hold tens of thousands of distinct CDR3 sequences, with over 3.5% observed a single time. Sequencing was done on a sample of PBMCs. The receptor set was obtained from a human donor in good health (CMV status not recorded). Some clones in this sample may be carry-over from other donors' samples. Both conserved end residues are part of each CDR3. The D gene is left open where the match is weak. Clone size appears in some rows only: once, few, many, or a class for an expanded clone.

TRBV5-6	many	TRBJ2-1	.	CASSSGGMIRTYNEQFF	TGTGCCAGCAGCTCGGGTGGTATGATTAGGACATACAATGAGCAGTTCTTC
TRBV20-1	many	TRBJ1-1	.	CSARRPVNTEAFF	TGCAGTGCTAGAAGGCCTGTGAACACTGAAGCTTTCTTT
TRBV20-1	many	TRBJ1-2	TRBD1	CSARDTTGLRGYTF	TGCAGTGCTAGAGACACGACAGGGCTGAGAGGCTACACCTTC
TRBV6-6	many	TRBJ2-3	.	CASSYWRTDTQYF	TGTGCCAGCAGTTACTGGCGCACAGATACGCAGTATTTT
TRBV20-1	many	TRBJ1-2	.	CSANTGRGSGGYGYTF	TGCAGTGCCAATACCGGGAGGGGGAGCGGTGGTTATGGCTACACCTTC
TRBV7-2	.	TRBJ2-7	.	CASSLWERVSYEQYF	TGTGCCAGCAGCTTATGGGAAAGGGTTTCCTACGAGCAGTACTTC
TRBV7-2	many	TRBJ2-5	.	CASSPQGSQETQYF	TGTGCCAGCAGCCCCCAGGGATCACAAGAGACCCAGTACTTC
TRBV7-8	many	TRBJ2-3	.	CASRNSLSTDTQYF	TGTGCCAGCAGAAACAGCCTAAGCACAGATACGCAGTATTTT
TRBV7-2	many	TRBJ1-5	.	CASSPQQGNQPQHF	TGTGCCAGCAGCCCCCAGCAGGGGAATCAGCCCCAGCATTTT
TRBV29-1	many	TRBJ2-7	.	CSVEDPQASSYEQYF	TGCAGCGTTGAAGATCCACAGGCCAGCTCCTACGAGCAGTACTTC
TRBV19	many	TRBJ1-5	TRBD1	CASSRGQVGNQPQHF	TGTGCCAGTAGCCGTGGACAGGTCGGCAATCAGCCCCAGCATTTT
TRBV7-2	many	TRBJ2-7	.	CASSGRAGQTPLYEQYF	TGTGCCAGCAGCGGAAGGGCAGGACAGACGCCCCTCTACGAGCAGTACTTC
TRBV12-3/TRBV12-4	many	TRBJ1-5	TRBD1	CASSLTGFQPQHF	TGTGCCAGCAGTCTGACAGGGTTCCAGCCCCAGCATTTT
TRBV12-3/TRBV12-4	many	TRBJ2-1	TRBD2	CASSQLAGPGNEQFF	TGTGCCAGCAGTCAGTTAGCGGGGCCGGGAAATGAGCAGTTCTTC
TRBV11-2	many	TRBJ2-1	TRBD2	CASSLEGRVGLAGEYEQFF	TGTGCCAGCAGCTTAGAAGGCAGGGTAGGACTAGCGGGGGAGTATGAGCAGTTCTTC
TRBV29-1	many	TRBJ2-1	.	CSVERAARGNEQFF	TGCAGCGTTGAAAGAGCGGCCAGGGGCAATGAGCAGTTCTTC
TRBV6-2/TRBV6-3	many	TRBJ2-1	.	CASSPTGNEQFF	TGTGCCAGCAGTCCCACAGGAAACGAGCAGTTCTTC
TRBV10-3	many	TRBJ2-2	.	CATGGTGELFF	TGTGCCACCGGGGGAACCGGGGAGCTGTTTTTT
TRBV7-2	.	TRBJ1-1	.	CASSLTRGGRNTEAFF	TGTGCCAGCAGCTTAACGAGGGGGGGCCGCAACACTGAAGCTTTCTTT
TRBV7-2	many	TRBJ1-2	.	CASSRGTFEDYGYTF	TGTGCCAGCAGCCGCGGGACTTTTGAGGACTATGGCTACACCTTC
TRBV7-4	many	TRBJ2-3	.	CASSLGRTVTSTDTQYF	TGTGCCAGCAGCTTAGGCAGGACAGTGACTAGCACAGATACGCAGTATTTT
TRBV7-9	many	TRBJ1-2	.	CASSHGASGYTF	TGTGCCAGCAGCCACGGGGCTTCCGGCTACACCTTC
TRBV7-2	many	TRBJ1-2	.	CASSFTTNYGYTF	TGTGCCAGCAGCTTCACGACGAACTATGGCTACACCTTC
TRBV7-2	many	TRBJ1-6	TRBD1	CASSLGRGRVNSPLHF	TGTGCCAGCAGCTTGGGCAGGGGGCGGGTAAATTCACCCCTCCACTTT
TRBV23-1	.	TRBJ1-4	TRBD1	CASSQPTGSREKLFF	TGCGCCAGCAGTCAACCGACAGGGAGTAGGGAAAAACTGTTTTTT
TRBV11-2	many	TRBJ1-4	.	CASSGRGVGEKLFF	TGTGCCAGCAGCGGCAGAGGCGTAGGCGAAAAACTGTTTTTT
TRBV27	many	TRBJ2-7	TRBD1	CASRTRDRLYEQYF	TGTGCCAGCAGAACGAGGGACAGGCTGTACGAGCAGTACTTC
TRBV2	few	TRBJ1-1	TRBD1	CASSEVTGDTEAFF	TGTGCCAGCAGTGAAGTGACAGGGGACACTGAAGCTTTCTTT
TRBV11-1	many	TRBJ2-5	TRBD1	CASSGTQGAWETQYF	TGTGCCAGCAGCGGCACCCAGGGGGCATGGGAGACCCAGTACTTC
TRBV7-9	many	TRBJ2-3	TRBD1	CASSIGTGITDTQYF	TGTGCCAGCAGCATCGGGACAGGAATCACAGATACGCAGTATTTT
TRBV24-1	many	TRBJ2-7	.	CATSNKASPYEQYF	TGTGCCACCAGTAACAAGGCCAGCCCCTACGAGCAGTACTTC
TRBV10-3	many	TRBJ2-1	.	CAISETWGRPPYNEQFF	TGTGCCATCAGTGAGACTTGGGGCAGGCCACCCTACAATGAGCAGTTCTTC
TRBV27	.	TRBJ1-5	.	CASSARNQPQHF	TGTGCCAGCAGCGCCAGGAATCAGCCCCAGCATTTT
TRBV5-1	many	TRBJ2-7	TRBD1	CASSNTGAAYEQYF	TGCGCCAGCAGCAACACAGGGGCCGCATACGAGCAGTACTTC
TRBV7-2	many	TRBJ2-1	.	CASSLANEQFF	TGTGCCAGCAGCCTAGCCAATGAGCAGTTCTTC
TRBV29-1	many	TRBJ1-2	.	CSVAGASGYTF	TGCAGCGTTGCGGGGGCAAGTGGCTACACCTTC
TRBV7-3	many	TRBJ2-1	TRBD2	CASSHQRGGRNEQFF	TGTGCCAGCAGTCACCAGCGGGGGGGCCGGAATGAGCAGTTCTTC
TRBV3-1	many	TRBJ1-4	TRBD1	CASSRRDRSRGDEKLFF	TGTGCCAGCAGCCGCCGGGACAGGTCCCGTGGGGATGAAAAACTGTTTTTT
TRBV7-9	.	TRBJ2-3	TRBD2	CASSERGTTTDTLYF	TGTGCCAGCAGCGAGCGGGGGACAACCACGGATACGCTGTATTTT
TRBV12-3/TRBV12-4	many	TRBJ2-7	TRBD2	CASTTSGRVHEQYF	TGTGCCAGCACGACTAGCGGGAGGGTACACGAGCAGTACTTC
TRBV7-2	many	TRBJ1-2	TRBD1	CASSPWDRDYTF	TGTGCCAGCAGCCCATGGGACAGGGACTACACCTTC
TRBV4-3	.	TRBJ2-7	.	CASSQDLGFNTYEQYF	TGCGCCAGCAGCCAAGATCTAGGGTTTAATACCTACGAGCAGTACTTC
TRBV7-4	many	TRBJ2-2	.	CASRPPRRLGGELFF	TGTGCCAGCAGACCACCCCGAAGGTTGGGCGGGGAGCTGTTTTTT
TRBV7-2	many	TRBJ1-4	.	CASNDRIGEKLFF	TGTGCCAGTAACGACAGAATTGGTGAAAAACTGTTTTTT